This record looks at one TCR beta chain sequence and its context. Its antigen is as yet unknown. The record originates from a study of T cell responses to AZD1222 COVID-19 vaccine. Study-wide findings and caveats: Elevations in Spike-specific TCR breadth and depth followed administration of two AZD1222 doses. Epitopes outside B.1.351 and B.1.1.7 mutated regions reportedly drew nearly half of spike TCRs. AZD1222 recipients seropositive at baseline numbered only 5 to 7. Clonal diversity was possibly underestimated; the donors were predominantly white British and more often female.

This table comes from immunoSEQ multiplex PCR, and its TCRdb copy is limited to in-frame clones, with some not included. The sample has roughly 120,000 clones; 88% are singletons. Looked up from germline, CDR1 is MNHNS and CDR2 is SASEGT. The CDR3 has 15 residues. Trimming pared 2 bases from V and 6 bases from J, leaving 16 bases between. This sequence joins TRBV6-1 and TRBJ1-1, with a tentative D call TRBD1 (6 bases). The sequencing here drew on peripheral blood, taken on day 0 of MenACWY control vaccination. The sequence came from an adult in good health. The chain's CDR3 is CASSEFRGEGAEAFF. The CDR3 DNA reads TGTGCCAGCAGTGAATTTAGGGGGGAGGGGGCTGAAGCTTTCTTT.